The 2 T cell receptor beta chains given below trace back to one sample, sequenced in a study of blood T cell repertoires in COVID-19. Sequencing used immunoSEQ multiplex PCR; TCRdb keeps in-frame clones, though not all of them. The sample holds some 150,000 clones, roughly 90% seen once. Sequencing was performed on PBMCs or T cells enriched from blood (not recorded which). Receptors were obtained from a woman aged 25 to 39 with acute COVID-19.

This chain uses TRBV9 with TRBJ1-3; maybe TRBD1 (6 bases). The CDR3 is 15 amino acids. The V end was cut by 2 bases, the J end by 0 bases, with 9 bases between. Per the germline V gene, CDR1 is SGDLS and CDR2 is YYNGEE. In DNA form, the CDR3 reads TGTGCCAGCAGCGTGGACAGCTTCTCTGGAAACACCATATATTTT. The encoded protein is CASSVDSFSGNTIYF. The complete variable domain, with remaining parts taken from reference TRBV9 and TRBJ1-3, reads DSGVTQTPKHLITATGQRVTLRCSPRSGDLSVYWYQQSLDQGLQFLIQYYNGEERAKGNILERFSAQQFPDLHSELNLSSLELGDSALYFCASSVDSFSGNTIYFGEGSWLTVV.

This chain links TRBV6-5 with TRBJ1-1, with D hard to call. CDR3 size: 13 residues. Trimming shortened V by 2 bases and J by 7 bases, and 11 bases separated the two germline ends. The V gene's germline CDR1 is MNHEY and CDR2 SVGAGI. The CDR3 is CASSYNAGNEAFF. DNA for the CDR3: TGTGCCAGCAGTTACAATGCGGGAAATGAAGCTTTCTTT.